This T cell receptor (beta chain) emerged from a study of cytomegalovirus exposure and HLA in healthy donors. Regarding the study as a whole: At a 0.05 false discovery rate, a later analysis found 16,951 TCR beta sequences to be associated with HLA alleles.

Germline V gene data show CDR1 as SGHRS and CDR2 as YFSETQ. V shed 2 bases and J shed 0 bases, with 11 bases lying between them. The CDR3 loop spans 16 amino acids. Comment on this clone: Its antigen is still unknown.

Primers: 60 Vbeta forward and 13 Jbeta reverse. The protocol was immunoSEQ multiplex PCR, while the TCRdb copy is restricted to in-frame clones and leaves out a portion. The table records 100,000 to 120,000 clones, around 66% of them present only once. The clonotype was recovered from a man aged 18 to 30 in good health and CMV-seropositive. J is TRBJ2-2 and V is TRBV5-1, with D possibly being TRBD1 (6 bases). Sample: PBMCs. CDR3: CASSLQGQTNTGELFF. As DNA, the CDR3 is TGCGCCAGCAGCTTACAGGGACAAACGAACACCGGGGAGCTGTTTTTT.